This T cell receptor (beta chain) came from a study of cytomegalovirus exposure and HLA in healthy donors. There are 15 residues in the CDR3. Germline loops: CDR1 LNHDA, CDR2 SQIVND (reference sequence). The V gene end was trimmed by 3 bases and the J gene end by 2 bases; junction bases not matched to a gene: 4. A multiplex PCR was run with 60 Vbeta primers and 13 Jbeta primers. The table came from immunoSEQ multiplex PCR; TCRdb's copy has only in-frame clones and leaves some out. The data contain about 110,000 clones, roughly four fifths of them singletons. The TCR comes from a man in his 60s in good health and CMV-seronegative. This chain links TRBV19 with TRBJ1-1, with 9 bases matching TRBD1. The specimen sequenced was PBMCs. The CDR3 loop is CASSITGGGNTEAFF. The CDR3 DNA sequence: TGTGCCAGTAGTATTACAGGGGGCGGTAACACTGAAGCTTTCTTT.